The T cell receptor (beta chain) described here comes from a study of T cell responses to AZD1222 COVID-19 vaccine. Study context: Second-dose schedules of about 4 or about 12 weeks were combined. Study observations and caveats: Spike-spanning, vaccine-associated CD4 TCRs were dominant at 160-218 and 743-854.

The V gene lost 1 base and the J gene lost 2 bases, with 10 bases spanning the gap. This CDR3 is 15 amino acids long. CDR1 and CDR2 (germline): MDHEN, SYDVKM. Using immunoSEQ multiplex PCR, the repertoire was profiled, and TCRdb retains in-frame clones only, with some absent. This sample has under 200,000 clones, with 80% to 95% found just once. This clone was observed once. The target antigen is unknown. The origin of this receptor is an adult in good health. This rearrangement joins TRBV28 to TRBJ2-3; no reliable D call. This specimen was peripheral blood, taken on day 0 of AZD1222 vaccination. CDR3 in DNA: TGTGCCAGCAGTTTATTATGGGCCTCCACAGATACGCAGTATTTT. Its translation: CASSLLWASTDTQYF.